This T cell receptor beta chain was identified during a study of PD-1 blockade in mismatch repair-deficient tumors. The overall study: Enrolled 2013-2016, patients had progressing, pretreated mismatch repair-deficient cancers of 12 types.

The CDR3 is 13 residues long. V shed 2 bases and J 4 bases; nucleotides not matched to a gene: 0. CDR1 MDHEN and CDR2 SYDVKM come from the germline V gene. Study-wide points: Tumor-resident clones, often absent from pretreatment blood, expanded after pembrolizumab and then contracted.

Worth noting for this clone: Its target is unknown.

Mismatch repair deficiency was confirmed in all patients, by PCR or immunohistochemistry. The assay was immunoSEQ multiplex PCR, and TCRdb's table has in-frame clones only and misses some. The sample consists of approximately 15,000 clones, roughly 82% of them appearing once. This clonotype was obtained from an adult with mismatch repair-deficient cancer. The starting material was PBMCs, obtained 14 weeks after starting pembrolizumab. The chain links TRBV28 to TRBJ2-5; 8 nucleotides line up with TRBD2. The CDR3 bases are TGTGCCAGCAGTTTACTAGCGGGAGAGACCCAGTACTTC. Translated: CASSLLAGETQYF.